In its sample, the clone carrying this TCR beta chain was seen a few times. What it binds is unknown. Germline-derived CDR1 and CDR2 are SEHNR and FQNEAQ (reference sequence). Deletions cut 5 bases from V and 4 bases from J, with 5 bases between. CDR3 size: 11 residues. The entry originates in a study of cytomegalovirus exposure and HLA in healthy donors. Findings of the study overall: Most of the TCR beta V segments (in an earlier analysis) were productive either about 87% or about 30% of the time. A later analysis found TCR association rates differed by HLA locus, highest for DRB1 and lowest for HLA-C. It was assumed in the presence/absence analyses that sequencing depth was roughly uniform across donors. 164 TCR beta chains were listed as cytomegalovirus-associated.

60 Vbeta and 13 Jbeta primers were used in PCR. Measured with immunoSEQ multiplex PCR; TCRdb has only the in-frame clones, and not every one. The data contain about 130,000 clones, about 82% of them singletons. Specimen: PBMCs. The receptor was derived from a man aged 25 to 40 in good health. The rearrangement uses TRBV7-9 and TRBJ1-1; D uncertain. This CDR3 reads CASSRATEAFF. In nucleotides, the CDR3 is TGTGCCAGCAGCCGCGCCACTGAAGCTTTCTTT. The complete variable domain, with remaining parts taken from reference TRBV7-9 and TRBJ1-1, reads DTGVSQNPRHKITKRGQNVTFRCDPISEHNRLYWYRQTLGQGPEFLTYFQNEAQLEKSRLLSDRFSAERPKGSFSTLEIQRTEQGDSAMYLCASSRATEAFFGQGTRLTVV.